This T cell receptor beta chain was identified in a study of early T cells in non-severe SARS-CoV-2 infection. Overall study: From unsorted whole blood, bulk RNA was sequenced, and the chains remained unpaired. General study points: Matching against VDJdb likely underestimated virus-specific expansions, favoring anti-spike CD8.

Individual cDNA molecules were tagged with unique molecular identifiers. MiXCR was run by TCRdb on the 5' RACE reads, yielding one entry per CDR3 protein. The table records fewer than 85,000 distinct CDR3 sequences, 11% of them present only once. With respect to this clonotype: Antigen specificity is unknown.

The CDR3 runs 16 residues. Unmatched junction bases numbered 8, after V lost 0 bases and J lost 7 bases. Per germline, CDR1 SGHVS and CDR2 FQNEAQ. The TCR originated in an adult who was a healthcare worker with PCR-confirmed SARS-CoV-2 infection or an uninfected control (not recorded which). The V call is TRBV7-8, the J call TRBJ1-4, with TRBD1 matching over 7 bases. The sample here was whole blood, taken at baseline. CDR3 sequence: CASSLAITAGGEKLFF. In DNA form, the CDR3 reads TGTGCCAGCAGCTTAGCGATAACGGCAGGGGGTGAAAAACTGTTTTTT.